Listed below are T cell receptor beta chains from one sample, sequenced in a study of control samples from healthy donors and cancer patients. The data were produced by immunoSEQ multiplex PCR, yet TCRdb's version contains in-frame clones alone and is incomplete. The table includes roughly 98,000 clones, 90% to 95% detected once. Sequences were obtained from blood. Receptors originate from a man in his late teens or twenties in good health. The CDR3 runs from the conserved cysteine through the conserved F or W. D genes are given only for firm matches. Expanded clones get a size class; other rows say once, few or many, or leave the size out.

>TRBD1|15|TRBV7-9|TRBJ1-1|-
CASSSVRTGGTEAFF
TGTGCCAGCAGCTCCGTTAGGACAGGGGGCACTGAAGCTTTCTTT
>-|15|TRBV7-2|TRBJ2-7|-
CASSPAPDVGHEQYF
TGTGCCAGCAGCCCCGCCCCCGATGTCGGCCACGAGCAGTACTTC
>TRBD1|17|TRBV4-2|TRBJ1-1|once
CASSQPGTGVRNTEAFF
TGTGCCAGCAGCCAACCAGGGACAGGGGTGCGGAACACTGAAGCTTTCTTT
>-|17|TRBV23-1|TRBJ2-6|-
CASTHLPLVSGANVLTF
TGCGCCAGCACCCACCTCCCCCTGGTCTCTGGGGCCAACGTCCTGACTTTC
>TRBD2|16|TRBV27|TRBJ2-7|-
CASYSVGGVSGYEQYF
TGTGCCAGCTACTCCGTGGGAGGGGTCTCGGGTTACGAGCAGTACTTC
>-|11|TRBV7-9|TRBJ2-3|-
CASSLSDTQYF
TGTGCCAGCAGCTTATCAGATACGCAGTATTTT
>TRBD2|16|TRBV5-1|TRBJ2-1|-
CASTRGAGGAYNEQFF
TGCGCCAGCACCCGGGGAGCGGGAGGGGCCTACAATGAGCAGTTCTTC
>-|13|TRBV11-2|TRBJ2-7|-
CASSQGGYYEQYF
TGTGCCAGCAGCCAGGGCGGGTACTACGAGCAGTACTTC
>-|17|TRBV19|TRBJ1-4|-
CASSIRRVSQSNEKLFF
TGTGCCAGTAGTATTCGACGGGTTTCCCAATCTAATGAAAAACTGTTTTTT
>-|15|TRBV10-3|TRBJ1-1|few
CAPLVPGHKNTEAFF
TGTGCCCCCCTGGTACCGGGACACAAGAACACTGAAGCTTTCTTT
>TRBD1|14|TRBV27|TRBJ2-3|once
CASSLDRVTDTQYF
TGTGCCAGCAGCTTGGACAGGGTCACAGATACGCAGTATTTT
>-|14|TRBV6-2/TRBV6-3|TRBJ1-1|-
CASSWLSVNTEAFF
TGTGCCAGCAGTTGGCTCAGCGTAAACACTGAAGCTTTCTTT
>TRBD1|15|TRBV6-4|TRBJ1-6|-
CASRDRDSYNSPLHF
TGTGCCAGCAGAGACCGGGACAGCTATAATTCACCCCTCCACTTT
>TRBD2|18|TRBV18|TRBJ2-7|once
CASSPEEWEGLARYEQYF
TGTGCCAGCTCACCGGAAGAATGGGAGGGCCTAGCGCGCTACGAGCAGTACTTC
>-|19|TRBV21-1|TRBJ2-7|-
CASSKVLSCWAGNSYEQYF
TGTGCCAGCAGCAAAGTTTTGTCGTGCTGGGCGGGCAACTCCTACGAGCAGTACTTC
>-|14|TRBV5-1|TRBJ2-5|-
CASSKPRVQETQYF
TGCGCCAGCAGCAAACCCCGGGTTCAAGAGACCCAGTACTTC
>-|12|TRBV12-3/TRBV12-4|TRBJ1-1|-
CASRGRADEAFF
TGTGCCAGCAGAGGACGGGCCGATGAAGCTTTCTTT
>TRBD1|14|TRBV4-1|TRBJ1-1|once
CASSLVRGTTEAFF
TGCGCCAGCAGCCTTGTCAGGGGGACCACTGAAGCTTTCTTT
>-|14|TRBV15|TRBJ1-1|-
CATSRRGTSTEAFF
TGTGCCACCAGCAGGAGGGGTACGAGCACTGAAGCTTTCTTT
>TRBD1|14|TRBV6-5|TRBJ2-7|-
CASSYSNRGGEQYF
TGTGCCAGCAGTTACTCGAACAGGGGTGGCGAGCAGTACTTC
>-|16|TRBV5-1|TRBJ1-5|-
CASSLTGPYSNQPQHF
TGCGCCAGCAGCTTGACAGGGCCTTATAGCAATCAGCCCCAGCATTTT
>TRBD1|19|TRBV15|TRBJ1-2|-
CATSRDIGLVGQGDYGYTF
TGTGCCACCAGCAGAGATATCGGTCTCGTGGGACAGGGTGACTATGGCTACACCTTC
>TRBD1|14|TRBV2|TRBJ2-5|once
CATLGLQGPETQYF
TGTGCCACCCTGGGGTTACAGGGGCCAGAGACCCAGTACTTC
>TRBD1|13|TRBV2|TRBJ1-2|-
CASSAGTGRFYTF
TGTGCCAGCTCCGCCGGGACAGGGAGATTTTACACCTTC
>TRBD1|13|TRBV25-1|TRBJ1-2|few
CASRHRGPSGYTF
TGTGCCAGCAGACACAGGGGTCCGAGCGGCTACACCTTC
>TRBD2|15|TRBV19|TRBJ2-7|-
CASSTYSGGAHEQYF
TGTGCCAGTAGTACCTATAGCGGGGGGGCCCACGAGCAGTACTTC
>TRBD2|13|TRBV6-5|TRBJ2-5|once
CASRPGGGETQYF
TGTGCCAGCAGACCCGGGGGGGGAGAGACCCAGTACTTC
>TRBD1|13|TRBV6-5|TRBJ1-5|-
CASSRQGDQPQHF
TGTGCCAGCAGTAGACAGGGGGATCAGCCCCAGCATTTT
>-|14|TRBV10-1|TRBJ1-1|-
CASSENTMNTEAFF
TGCGCCAGCAGTGAGAACACCATGAACACTGAAGCTTTCTTT
>-|10|TRBV20-1|TRBJ2-1|few
CSAVGNEQFF
TGCAGTGCTGTGGGGAATGAGCAGTTCTTC
>TRBD1|15|TRBV7-2|TRBJ1-2|-
CASRPPRDRAVGYTF
TGTGCCAGCAGACCCCCGCGGGACAGGGCAGTTGGCTACACCTTC
>TRBD1|15|TRBV6-6|TRBJ1-4|-
CASRPPTGEGEKLFF
TGTGCCAGCAGACCCCCCACAGGGGAGGGTGAAAAACTGTTTTTT
>TRBD2|14|TRBV5-6|TRBJ2-7|few
CASSVSGRGYEQYF
TGTGCCAGCAGCGTTTCAGGGAGGGGCTACGAGCAGTACTTC
>TRBD2|16|TRBV30|TRBJ2-1|-
CAWSRSLAGGDNEQFF
TGTGCCTGGAGTCGTAGCCTAGCGGGAGGAGACAATGAGCAGTTCTTC
>-|14|TRBV27|TRBJ1-1|-
CASSLGQANTEAFF
TGTGCCAGCAGTTTAGGGCAGGCGAACACTGAAGCTTTCTTT
>TRBD1|17|TRBV19|TRBJ2-3|once
CASSPPVGQGSTDTQYF
TGTGCCAGTAGTCCGCCTGTCGGACAGGGGAGCACAGATACGCAGTATTTT
>-|15|TRBV9|TRBJ1-6|-
CASSSGGGGWTPLHF
TGTGCCAGCAGCTCTGGGGGCGGGGGGTGGACACCCCTCCACTTT
>-|13|TRBV6-6|TRBJ2-2|-
CASPADYGGELFF
TGTGCCAGCCCCGCGGACTACGGCGGGGAGCTGTTTTTT
>-|13|TRBV12-3/TRBV12-4|TRBJ2-7|once
CASSLGQSYEQYF
TGTGCCAGCAGTTTGGGGCAGTCCTACGAGCAGTACTTC
>-|13|TRBV19|TRBJ1-5|once
CASSIRGDQPQHF
TGTGCCAGTAGTATACGAGGGGATCAGCCCCAGCATTTT
>-|12|TRBV5-6|TRBJ1-1|once
CASSLRGTEAFF
TGTGCCAGCAGCTTACGGGGCACTGAAGCTTTCTTT